Shown below are 29 T cell receptor beta chains from a single sample sequenced in a study of cytomegalovirus exposure and HLA in healthy donors. PCR primers comprised 60 Vbeta and 13 Jbeta primers. Measured with immunoSEQ multiplex PCR; TCRdb has only the in-frame clones, and not every one. Among roughly 200,000 clones listed, about 13% were seen once. The sample consisted of PBMCs. These receptors were obtained from a man aged 50-59 years in good health and CMV-seropositive.

The rearrangement links TRBV19 to TRBJ1-5, with TRBD1 matching over 9 bases. The CDR3 has 16 residues. Germline assignment: CDR1 LNHDA and CDR2 SQIVND (reference sequence). J gave up 6 bases and V 7 bases, and 13 bases lay outside the gene matches. The CDR3, as DNA: TGTGCCAGTACCCGCCCGACAGGGGGTCCAGGTCAGCCCCAGCATTTT. Translating it yields CASTRPTGGPGQPQHF.

This clone was counted between two and nine times. V is TRBV29-1 and J is TRBJ2-7, with a weak D call TRBD2 (6 bases). Trimming left V 7 bases short and J 8 bases short, with 15 bases between. Germline CDR1 SQVTM, CDR2 ANQGSEA. CDR3 size: 11 residues. The CDR3 DNA is TGCAGCGCGACGTGGGGGGACCAGCAGTACGTC. Translation gives CSATWGDQQYV.

This sequence joins TRBV6-1 and TRBJ1-5, with TRBD1 as a possible D gene (6 bases). The CDR3 extends over 13 amino acids. From germline, CDR1 is MNHNS and CDR2 SASEGT. V was cut by 6 bases and J by 7 bases, with 13 bases left in between. CDR3 residues: CASRWDTPQPQHF. For the CDR3, the DNA is TGTGCCAGCAGATGGGACACCCCGCAGCCCCAGCATTTT.

In DNA form, the CDR3 reads TGCGCCAGCAGCTTGGACCTAGCCGAGATGGGCAATGAGCAGTTCTTC. Its translation is CASSLDLAEMGNEQFF. The chain recombines TRBV5-1 with TRBJ2-1, with D perhaps matching TRBD2 (5 bases). The ends were cut back, 0 bases at V and 6 bases at J, with 16 bases in the middle. The CDR3 runs 16 residues. CDR1 and CDR2 from the germline V gene are SGHRS and YFSETQ.

Only a few counts were recorded for this clone. V and J are TRBV7-2 and TRBJ1-2, with TRBD1 matching over 7 bases. The length of the CDR3 is 15 residues. Germline-derived CDR1 and CDR2 are SGHTA and FQGNSA. V shed 1 base and J 8 bases; nucleotides not matched to a gene: 10. The CDR3 nucleotides read TGTGCCAGCAGCTTAGGAATCAGGGGGTCAGGGGGCTACACCTTC. Protein: CASSLGIRGSGGYTF.

This clone was counted only a few times. The chain combines TRBV4-3 with TRBJ1-1; D is uncertain. CDR3 size: 16 residues. Germline loops: CDR1 LGHNA, CDR2 YSLEER. Trimming cost V 3 bases and J 1 base, with 15 bases left between them. For the CDR3, the DNA is TGCGCCAGCAGCCAGGCCCTCCAGGAATGGAACACTGAAGCTTTCTTT. Translated: CASSQALQEWNTEAFF.

The table lists this clone with a few counts. The gene calls are TRBV6-5 and TRBJ1-2, with D perhaps TRBD1 (5 bases). Between the trimmed V and J ends, which lost 0 bases and 7 bases, there was a span of 15 bases. This CDR3 is 15 amino acids long. CDR1 and CDR2 (germline): MNHEY, SVGAGI. The DNA of the CDR3 is TGTGCCAGCAGTTACTCGCCGGGGCCGGGGGGTGGCTACACCTTC. Amino acids: CASSYSPGPGGGYTF.

This clone was observed a handful of times. J is TRBJ1-5 and V is TRBV9; TRBD1 matches at 7 bases. The CDR3 is made up of 14 amino acids. The J segment lost 8 bases and the V segment lost 0 bases, leaving 5 bases of the junction unmatched. Germline values: CDR1 SGDLS, CDR2 YYNGEE. CDR3 in DNA: TGTGCCAGCAGCGTAGGACAGGGAAGGGAGCCCCAGCATTTT. This translates into CASSVGQGREPQHF.

The chain couples TRBV5-6 to TRBJ2-5; TRBD2 is a possible D gene (5 bases). The ends were cut back, 3 bases at V and 4 bases at J, with 13 bases in the middle. This CDR3 has 14 residues. The germline gives CDR1 SGHDT, CDR2 YYEEEE. DNA of the CDR3: TGTGCCAGCAGCTCCAGAGGGCTAGCAGAGACCCAGTACTTC. Translated: CASSSRGLAETQYF.

V gene TRBV2 combines with J gene TRBJ2-3, with D tentatively TRBD2 (6 bases). Trimming cost V 6 bases and J 0 bases, with 16 bases left between them. There are 16 residues in the CDR3. Germline V gene sequence: CDR1 SNHLY, CDR2 FYNNEI. In DNA, the CDR3 is TGTGCCAGCAGGGATGGGGGGTGGGCTAGCACAGATACGCAGTATTTT. It encodes CASRDGGWASTDTQYF.

The chain uses TRBV2 and TRBJ1-1; 8 bases line up with TRBD1. The V segment lost 9 bases and the J segment 3 bases; nucleotides outside the gene matches: 9. The germline V gene has CDR1 SNHLY and CDR2 FYNNEI. The CDR3 runs 14 residues. The CDR3 sequence is CASSTDRAYTEAFF. For the CDR3, the DNA is TGTGCCAGTTCTACGGACAGGGCGTACACTGAAGCTTTCTTT.

J is TRBJ2-2 and V is TRBV5-6; the D is unclear. From germline, CDR1 is SGHDT and CDR2 YYEEEE. With 7 bases removed from V and 5 bases from J, the gap between germline ends came to 12 bases. The CDR3 runs to 13 residues. The CDR3 DNA reads TGTGCCAGCGGGCCTCCCCGGACCGGGGAGCTGTTTTTT. As protein: CASGPPRTGELFF.

The V call is TRBV6-5, the J call TRBJ1-2; 9 positions match TRBD1. The CDR3 has 13 residues. The V and J ends lost 5 bases and 8 bases, in that order; junction bases with no gene match: 6. The germline CDR1 and CDR2 sequences are MNHEY and SVGAGI. CDR3 sequence (DNA): TGTGCCAGCAGTCCTGGGACAGGGTGGGGCTACACCTTC. Its protein is CASSPGTGWGYTF.

V usage is TRBV5-1 and J usage is TRBJ2-3; D unresolved. This CDR3 is built from 13 residues. Trimming removed 1 base from V and 0 bases from J, with 3 bases in between. The germline CDR1 and CDR2 sequences are SGHRS and YFSETQ. CDR3 coding DNA: TGCGCCAGCAGCTTGCTGAGCACAGATACGCAGTATTTT. Its translation: CASSLLSTDTQYF.

This clone was observed a few times. The V and J genes are TRBV7-2 and TRBJ1-1; D possibly corresponds to TRBD1 (5 bases). V lost 0 bases, J lost 9 bases, and 11 bases lay in between. Germline-derived CDR1 and CDR2 are SGHTA and FQGNSA. The CDR3 has 13 residues. CDR3 in amino acids: CASSLAPGGKAFF. The CDR3 nucleotides read TGTGCCAGCAGCTTAGCCCCTGGGGGGAAAGCTTTCTTT.

This sequence joins TRBV6-1 and TRBJ2-1; a possible D gene is TRBD1 (6 bases). The CDR3 has 17 amino acids. Germline loops: CDR1 MNHNS, CDR2 SASEGT. Trimming cost V 4 bases and J 0 bases, with 16 bases left between them. The CDR3 nucleotides read TGTGCCAGCAGTGCCTTACAGGGTCTTCTCTCCTACAATGAGCAGTTCTTC. This translates into CASSALQGLLSYNEQFF.

The chain uses TRBV25-1 and TRBJ2-5, with 8 nucleotides matching TRBD1. The CDR3 totals 18 residues. Germline V CDR1 and CDR2: MGHDK, SYGVNS. V was clipped by 4 bases and J by 6 bases; unmatched bases: 19. CDR3 sequence (DNA): TGTGCCAGCAGTGCTACCCAGGGGGCGAACCGTCTGCTCCAGACCCAGTACTTC. Translated: CASSATQGANRLLQTQYF. Full variable domain (remainder filled in from reference TRBV25-1 and TRBJ2-5): EADIYQTPRYLVIGTGKKITLECSQTMGHDKMYWYQQDPGMELHLIHYSYGVNSTEKGDLSSESTVSRIRTEHFPLTLESARPSHTSQYLCASSATQGANRLLQTQYFGPGTRLLVL.

This clone was seen a handful of times. This chain connects TRBV30 to TRBJ1-5; 8 bases are shared with TRBD1. V was clipped by 0 bases and J by 6 bases; unmatched bases: 4. Germline assignment: CDR1 GTSNPN and CDR2 SVGIG (reference sequence). This CDR3 spans 14 amino acids. CDR3 in DNA: TGTGCCTGGAGTGTACCAGGGGGCGGTCAGCCCCAGCATTTT. Translation gives CAWSVPGGGQPQHF.

This clone came up a few times. The chain joins TRBV6-5 to TRBJ2-5, with D possibly matching TRBD1 (6 bases). This CDR3 spans 14 amino acids. CDR1 and CDR2 from the germline V gene are MNHEY and SVGAGI. The germline V and J ends were trimmed by 5 bases and 5 bases, with 15 bases remaining between them. In DNA form, the CDR3 reads TGTGCCAGCAGTGAGACGGGACATAAGGAGACCCAGTACTTC. This translates into CASSETGHKETQYF.

The DNA for the CDR3 is TGTGCCAGCAGAGCCGGGGTTAACTATGGCTACACCTTC. Encoded protein: CASRAGVNYGYTF. This sequence joins TRBV5-4 and TRBJ1-2; no reliable D call. Germline loops: CDR1 SGHNT, CDR2 YYREEE (reference sequence). The CDR3 runs to 13 residues. V was clipped by 5 bases and J by 1 base, with 9 bases between them.

This clone was seen more than once but under ten times. The CDR3 nucleotides are TGTGCCCCAGGGACAGGCGGTGATTCACCCCTCCACTTT. Protein: CAPGTGGDSPLHF. This chain joins TRBV28 and TRBJ1-6; 8 bases fit TRBD1. Germline lookup yields CDR1 MDHEN and CDR2 SYDVKM. The length of the CDR3 is 13 residues. V dropped 11 bases and J dropped 8; count of bases not matched to a gene: 8.

The chain joins TRBV7-2 to TRBJ1-3, with a possible D match to TRBD1 (6 bases). Germline V CDR1 and CDR2: SGHTA, FQGNSA. The CDR3 contains 15 residues. The V gene lost 1 base and the J gene lost 4 bases, with 11 bases spanning the gap. The CDR3 nucleotides read TGTGCCAGCAGCTTAGGGTACAGGGAAGGAAACACCATATATTTT. This codes for CASSLGYREGNTIYF.

This clone was counted a few times. This chain uses TRBV5-6 with TRBJ2-2; TRBD2 might be the D (5 bases). The CDR3 contains 17 residues. V lost 1 base to trimming and J lost 1 base, with 14 bases between them. The germline CDR1 and CDR2 sequences are SGHDT and YYEEEE. DNA of the CDR3: TGTGCCAGCAGCTTGTGGTTGAGGACTTTGAACACCGGGGAGCTGTTTTTT. Translating gives CASSLWLRTLNTGELFF.

This clone was observed a few times. This chain joins TRBV19 and TRBJ2-2; tentative D call: TRBD2 (6 bases). V gave up 3 bases and J gave up 8 bases, with 10 bases separating them. CDR3 length: 13 amino acids. The V gene's germline CDR1 is LNHDA and CDR2 SQIVND (reference sequence). Here the CDR3 reads CASSILGGGELFF. CDR3 sequence (DNA): TGTGCCAGTAGTATTTTGGGGGGAGGGGAGCTGTTTTTT.

This clone has just a few counts. This chain connects TRBV5-4 to TRBJ2-1, with 8 bases lining up with TRBD1. CDR3 length equals 16 residues. Germline lookup yields CDR1 SGHNT and CDR2 YYREEE (reference sequence). V was pared by 4 bases and J by 7 bases, with 13 bases of the junction left unmatched. DNA of the CDR3: TGTGCCAGCAGCCCTGGAGCCTCCAGGGGGCCGAATGAGCAGTTCTTC. This sequence encodes CASSPGASRGPNEQFF.

This chain joins TRBV7-2 and TRBJ2-3, with a weak D call TRBD1 (5 bases). Trimming removed 5 bases from V and 0 bases from J, with 9 bases in between. CDR1 and CDR2 (germline): SGHTA, FQGNSA. The CDR3 has 14 amino acids. The CDR3 DNA sequence: TGTGCCAGCAGCAGGGGTTGGAGCACAGATACGCAGTATTTT. It encodes CASSRGWSTDTQYF.

The rearrangement joins TRBV4-1 to TRBJ2-1; 7 bases agree with TRBD1. The trim removed 4 bases at V and 9 bases at J, leaving 6 bases unmatched. This CDR3 region has 13 residues. The germline gives CDR1 MGHRA, CDR2 YSYEKL. The DNA of the CDR3 is TGCGCCAGCAGCCCGACAGGGTTCGGTGAGCAGTTCTTC. This gives the protein CASSPTGFGEQFF.

There are a few counts of this clone. The chain carries TRBV5-1 and TRBJ2-5; 10 bases are shared with TRBD2. This CDR3 is 16 amino acids long. The V segment lost 2 bases and the J segment 0 bases; nucleotides outside the gene matches: 4. Germline assignment: CDR1 SGHRS and CDR2 YFSETQ. Here the CDR3 reads CASSLLAGINQETQYF. The CDR3 bases are TGCGCCAGCAGCTTACTAGCGGGGATAAACCAAGAGACCCAGTACTTC.

CDR3 residues: CASSLQGQGYEQYF. CDR3 in DNA: TGTGCCAGCAGCTTACAGGGGCAAGGCTACGAGCAGTACTTC. The chain joins TRBV7-2 to TRBJ2-7, with D perhaps TRBD1 (6 bases). This CDR3 contains 14 residues. Per germline, CDR1 SGHTA and CDR2 FQGNSA. The germline V and J ends were trimmed by 2 bases and 3 bases, with 11 bases remaining between them.